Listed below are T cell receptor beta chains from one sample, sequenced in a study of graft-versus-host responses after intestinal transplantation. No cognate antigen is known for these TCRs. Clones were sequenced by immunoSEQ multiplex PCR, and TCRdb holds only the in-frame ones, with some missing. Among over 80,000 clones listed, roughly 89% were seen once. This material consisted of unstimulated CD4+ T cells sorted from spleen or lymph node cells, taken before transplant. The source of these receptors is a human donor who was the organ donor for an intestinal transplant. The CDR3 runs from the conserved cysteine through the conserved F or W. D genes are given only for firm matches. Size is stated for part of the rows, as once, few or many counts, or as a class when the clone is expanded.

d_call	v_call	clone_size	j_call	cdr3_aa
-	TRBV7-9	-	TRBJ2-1	CASSLGREYNEQFF
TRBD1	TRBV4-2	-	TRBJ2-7	CASSRLTGGAYEQYF
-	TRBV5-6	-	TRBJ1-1	CASSTGRRDTEAFF
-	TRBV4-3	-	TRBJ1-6	CASSQGGDNSPLHF
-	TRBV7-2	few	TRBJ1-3	CASSIHPGISGNTIYF
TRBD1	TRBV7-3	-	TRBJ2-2	CASSASGGGGELFF
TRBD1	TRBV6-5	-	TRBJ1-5	CASRTTGGGNQPQHF
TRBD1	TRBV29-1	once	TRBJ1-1	CSVKGTVEAFF
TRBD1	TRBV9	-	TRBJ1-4	CASSAGQGYEKLFF
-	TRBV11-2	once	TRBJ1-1	CASSLQGVGEAFF
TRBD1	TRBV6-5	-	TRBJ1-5	CASSLTGDARQPQHF
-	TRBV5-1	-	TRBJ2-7	CASSEGTLGEQYF
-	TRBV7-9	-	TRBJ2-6	CAGGLWDIRVSRANVLTF
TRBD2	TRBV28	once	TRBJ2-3	CASRKLAGGADTQYF
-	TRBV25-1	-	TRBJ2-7	CASSERYEQYF
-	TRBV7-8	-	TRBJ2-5	CASSQGRRQALRETQYF